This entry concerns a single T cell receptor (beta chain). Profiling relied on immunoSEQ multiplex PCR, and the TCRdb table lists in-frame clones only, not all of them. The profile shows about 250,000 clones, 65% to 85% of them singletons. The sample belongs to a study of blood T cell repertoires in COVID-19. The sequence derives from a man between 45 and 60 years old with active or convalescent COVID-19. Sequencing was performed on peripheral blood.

The CDR3 DNA sequence: TGTGCCATCAGAATCCGGGACAGGGAATTTTCCGGGGAGCTGTTTTTT. Protein product: CAIRIRDREFSGELFF. The chain has TRBV10-3 and TRBJ2-2; TRBD1 matches 9 bases. The CDR3 is 16 residues long. CDR1 is ENHRY and CDR2 is SYGVKD in the germline V gene. J was trimmed by 6 bases and V by 6 bases; bases with no gene match: 11.